One sample yielded the 3 T cell receptor beta chains listed below, sequenced in a study of control samples from healthy donors and cancer patients (dated by TCRdb to about 2020). Receptor libraries were prepared by the immunoSEQ multiplex PCR assay. The table was pulled from immuneACCESS by TCRdb, which kept in-frame rearrangements only. Such tables lose some clones; where checked, under half of the loss comes from unresolved V genes, and the rest has no known cause. The sample table holds almost 85,000 clones, of which 75% to 85% were seen once. 11% of the sample goes to the ten largest clones. Sequenced sample: PBMCs. Receptor source: a man aged 55-75 years with head and neck cancer.

This clone was found once. A read error may produce the germline difference seen at one junction end. The chain couples TRBV7-7 to TRBJ2-7; possible D gene TRBD1, 5 bases. Germline CDR1 is SSHAT and CDR2 is FNYEAQ (reference sequence). This CDR3 has 14 amino acids. The CDR3 sequence: CASSLGEMGYEQYF. CDR3 bases: TGTGCTAGCAGCTTAGGGGAAATGGGTTACGAGCAGTACTTC.

This clone was counted once. The V gene is TRBV5-4, the J gene TRBJ1-5, with no clear D. The CDR3 extends over 14 amino acids. The V end lost 0 bases, the J end lost 3 bases, and 7 bases lay between the germline ends. CDR1 and CDR2 (germline): SGHNT, YYREEE (reference sequence). The DNA of the CDR3 is TGTGCCAGCAGCTTGGATGGCCTCAATCAGCCCCAGCATTTT. Translation: CASSLDGLNQPQHF.

V gene TRBV28 combines with J gene TRBJ1-1, with D maybe TRBD1 (5 bases). CDR1 MDHEN and CDR2 SYDVKM come from the germline V gene. The CDR3 consists of 15 residues. The V end was cut by 5 bases, the J end by 4 bases, with 17 bases between. DNA for the CDR3: TGTGCCAGCAGTCCAAGCAAAGGGGTTCGCACTGAAGCTTTCTTT. It specifies CASSPSKGVRTEAFF.